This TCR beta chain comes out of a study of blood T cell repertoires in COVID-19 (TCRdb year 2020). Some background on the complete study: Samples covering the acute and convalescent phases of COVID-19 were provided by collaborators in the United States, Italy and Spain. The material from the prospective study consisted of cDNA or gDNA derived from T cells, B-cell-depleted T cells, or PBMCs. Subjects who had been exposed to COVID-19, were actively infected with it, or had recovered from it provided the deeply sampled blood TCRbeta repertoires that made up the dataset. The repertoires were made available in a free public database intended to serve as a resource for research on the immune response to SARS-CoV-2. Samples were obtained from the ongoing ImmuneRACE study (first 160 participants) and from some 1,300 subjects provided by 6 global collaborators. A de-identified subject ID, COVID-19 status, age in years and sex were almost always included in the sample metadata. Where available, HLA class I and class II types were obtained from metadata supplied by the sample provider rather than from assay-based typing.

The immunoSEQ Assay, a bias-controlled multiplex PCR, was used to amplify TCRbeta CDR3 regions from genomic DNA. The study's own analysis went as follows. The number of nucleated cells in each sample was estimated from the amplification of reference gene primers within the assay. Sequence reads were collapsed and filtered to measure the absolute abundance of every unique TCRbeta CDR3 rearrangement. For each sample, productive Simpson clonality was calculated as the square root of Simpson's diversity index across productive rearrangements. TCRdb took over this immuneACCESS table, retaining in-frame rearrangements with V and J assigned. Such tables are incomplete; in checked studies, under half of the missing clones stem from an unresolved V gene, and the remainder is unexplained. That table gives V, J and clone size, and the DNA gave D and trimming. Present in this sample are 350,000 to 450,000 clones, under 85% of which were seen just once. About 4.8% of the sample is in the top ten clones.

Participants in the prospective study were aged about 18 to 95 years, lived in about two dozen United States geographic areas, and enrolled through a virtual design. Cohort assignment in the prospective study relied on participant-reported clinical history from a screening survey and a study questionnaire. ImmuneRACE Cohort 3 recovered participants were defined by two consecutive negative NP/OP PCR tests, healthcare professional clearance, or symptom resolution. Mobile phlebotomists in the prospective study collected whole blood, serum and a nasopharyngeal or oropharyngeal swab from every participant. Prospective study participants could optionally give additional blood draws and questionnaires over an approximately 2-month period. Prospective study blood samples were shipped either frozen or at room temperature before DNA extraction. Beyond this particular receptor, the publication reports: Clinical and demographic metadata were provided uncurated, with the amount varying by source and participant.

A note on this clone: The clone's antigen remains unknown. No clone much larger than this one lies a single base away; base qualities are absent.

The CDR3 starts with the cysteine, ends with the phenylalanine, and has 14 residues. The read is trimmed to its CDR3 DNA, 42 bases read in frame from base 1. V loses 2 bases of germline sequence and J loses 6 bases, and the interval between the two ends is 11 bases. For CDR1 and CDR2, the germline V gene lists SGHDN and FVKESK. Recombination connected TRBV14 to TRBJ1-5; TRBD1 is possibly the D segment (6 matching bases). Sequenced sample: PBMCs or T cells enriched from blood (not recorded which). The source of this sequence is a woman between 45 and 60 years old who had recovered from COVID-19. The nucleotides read TGTGCCAGCAGCCAAACAGGGATAGGTCAGCCCCAGCATTTT. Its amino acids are CASSQTGIGQPQHF.